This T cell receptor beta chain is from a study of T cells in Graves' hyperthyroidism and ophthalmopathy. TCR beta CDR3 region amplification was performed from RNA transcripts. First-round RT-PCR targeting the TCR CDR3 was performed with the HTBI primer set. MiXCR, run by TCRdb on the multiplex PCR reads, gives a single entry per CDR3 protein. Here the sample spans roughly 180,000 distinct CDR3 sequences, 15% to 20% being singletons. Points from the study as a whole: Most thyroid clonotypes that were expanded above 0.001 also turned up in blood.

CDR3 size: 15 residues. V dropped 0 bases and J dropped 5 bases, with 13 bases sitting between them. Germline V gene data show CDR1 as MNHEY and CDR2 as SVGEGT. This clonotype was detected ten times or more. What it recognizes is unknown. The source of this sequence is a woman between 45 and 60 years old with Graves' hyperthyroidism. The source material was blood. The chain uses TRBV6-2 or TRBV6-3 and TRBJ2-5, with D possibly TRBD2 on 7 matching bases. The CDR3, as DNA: TGTGCCAGCAGTTACTCCGGGGGGCGCGGGGAGACCCAGTACTTC. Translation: CASSYSGGRGETQYF.